This record covers a single T cell receptor (beta chain). This sample was included in a study of blood T cells in healthy people across ages. Donation came from healthy Caucasian individuals in Russia who were aged roughly 6 to 100. Then a second PCR, running about 6 to 11 cycles, was carried out with a sample-barcoded 5' primer and a J-beta primer mix. TCRdb fed the 5' RACE reads into MiXCR, producing one record per CDR3 protein. The repertoire has roughly 1,300,000 distinct CDR3 sequences, roughly 59% of them found once; the top ten carry roughly 6.3%. V was pared by 2 bases and J by 0 bases, with 12 bases between. The CDR3 loop spans 16 amino acids. CDR1 is MNHEY, CDR2 SVGAGI, per germline.

The sequence was collected from a man between 18 and 29 years old in good health. The material sequenced was blood. The chain couples TRBV6-5 to TRBJ2-3, with unresolved D. The CDR3 DNA reads TGTGCCAGCAGTTACACCCCTGGGCGCAGCACAGATACGCAGTATTTT. Translating it yields CASSYTPGRSTDTQYF.